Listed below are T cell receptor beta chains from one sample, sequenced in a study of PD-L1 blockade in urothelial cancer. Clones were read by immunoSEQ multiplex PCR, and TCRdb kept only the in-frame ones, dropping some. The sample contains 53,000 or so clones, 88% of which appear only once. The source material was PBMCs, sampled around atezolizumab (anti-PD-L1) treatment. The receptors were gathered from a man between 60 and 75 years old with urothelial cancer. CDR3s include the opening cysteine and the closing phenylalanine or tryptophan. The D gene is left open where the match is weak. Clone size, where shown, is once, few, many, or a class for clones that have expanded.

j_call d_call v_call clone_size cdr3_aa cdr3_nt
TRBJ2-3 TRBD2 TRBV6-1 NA CASSEALTSGTDTQYF TGTGCCAGCAGTGAAGCGCTAACTAGCGGGACAGATACGCAGTATTTT
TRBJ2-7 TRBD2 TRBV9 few CASSVSSGSGYEQYF TGTGCCAGCAGCGTCAGTAGCGGGAGTGGCTACGAGCAGTACTTC
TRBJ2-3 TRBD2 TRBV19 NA CASSPRLAGPDTQYF TGTGCCAGTAGCCCGAGACTAGCGGGACCAGATACGCAGTATTTT
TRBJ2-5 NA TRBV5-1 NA CASSYQAGEETQYF TGCGCCAGCAGCTACCAAGCAGGGGAAGAGACCCAGTACTTC
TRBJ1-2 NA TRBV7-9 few CASSLNAGSGYGYTF TGTGCCAGCAGCTTAAATGCCGGGAGCGGCTATGGCTACACCTTC
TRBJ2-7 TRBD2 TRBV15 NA CATSRVDTSGREEQYF TGTGCCACCAGCAGAGTTGATACTAGCGGGAGGGAAGAGCAGTACTTC
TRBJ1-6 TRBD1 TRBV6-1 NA CASRSGQGSPLHF TGTGCCAGCAGGTCGGGACAGGGGTCACCCCTCCACTTT
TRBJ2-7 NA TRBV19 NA CASSIGGLASYEQYF TGTGCCAGTAGTATAGGGGGACTTGCCTCCTACGAGCAGTACTTC
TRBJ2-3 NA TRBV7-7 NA CASSPDSSTADTQYF TGTGCCAGCAGCCCCGACTCCTCGACAGCTGATACGCAGTATTTT
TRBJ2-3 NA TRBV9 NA CASSTGYGTDTQYF TGTGCCAGCAGCACAGGGTACGGCACAGATACGCAGTATTTT
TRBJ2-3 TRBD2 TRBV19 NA CASRREGDTDTQYF TGTGCCAGTCGCAGGGAGGGCGACACAGATACGCAGTATTTT
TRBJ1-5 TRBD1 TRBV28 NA CASSLPLTGGWPQHF TGTGCCAGCAGTTTACCCTTAACAGGGGGTTGGCCCCAGCATTTT
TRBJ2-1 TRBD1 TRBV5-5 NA CASSGGQGAWEPHNEQFF TGTGCCAGCAGCGGGGGACAGGGGGCCTGGGAACCTCACAATGAGCAGTTCTTC
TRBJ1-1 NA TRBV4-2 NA CASSQDRQGRAFF TGTGCCAGCAGCCAAGATCGGCAGGGTAGAGCTTTCTTT
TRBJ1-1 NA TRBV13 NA CASSLGSGTEAFF TGTGCCAGCAGCTTAGGGAGCGGAACTGAAGCTTTCTTT
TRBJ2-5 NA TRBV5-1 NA CASSLGQVTETQYF TGCGCCAGCAGCTTGGGACAGGTGACGGAGACCCAGTACTTC
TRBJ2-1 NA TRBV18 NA CASSLGSTGESQFF TGTGCCAGCTCACTAGGATCGACTGGAGAATCGCAGTTCTTC
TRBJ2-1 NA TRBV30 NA CAWSLPRTMTYNEQFF TGTGCCTGGAGCCTGCCCAGGACTATGACCTACAATGAGCAGTTCTTC
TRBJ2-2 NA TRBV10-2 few CASSERGGELFF TGCGCCAGCAGTGAAAGGGGCGGGGAGCTGTTTTTT
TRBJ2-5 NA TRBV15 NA CATSRGSSRHRETQYF TGTGCCACCAGCAGAGGGTCGAGCAGACACCGAGAGACCCAGTACTTC
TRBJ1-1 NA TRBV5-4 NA CASSLEWGRDTEAFF TGTGCCAGCAGCTTGGAATGGGGCAGGGACACTGAAGCTTTCTTT
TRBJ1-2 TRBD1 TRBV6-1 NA CASSEAGTAVFNYGYTF TGTGCCAGCAGTGAAGCAGGGACAGCAGTCTTCAACTATGGCTACACCTTC
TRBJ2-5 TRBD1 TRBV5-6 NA CASSLTRDRSETQYF TGTGCCAGCAGCTTGACGCGGGACAGGTCAGAGACCCAGTACTTC
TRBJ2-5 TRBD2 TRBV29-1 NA CSVTSGGETQYF TGCAGCGTCACTAGCGGGGGAGAGACCCAGTACTTC
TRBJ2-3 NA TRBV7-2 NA CASSFKAADTQYF TGTGCCAGCAGCTTTAAAGCGGCAGATACGCAGTATTTT
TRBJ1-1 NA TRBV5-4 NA CASSLGEANTEAFF TGTGCCAGCAGTCTCGGGGAGGCGAACACTGAAGCTTTCTTT
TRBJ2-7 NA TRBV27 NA CASSPGTRKGEQYF TGTGCCAGCAGTCCCGGGACAAGGAAGGGCGAGCAGTACTTC